These T cell receptor beta chains were read from a single sample in a study of blood T cell repertoires in COVID-19. The method was immunoSEQ multiplex PCR; TCRdb's version includes in-frame clones alone and lacks a portion of them. The table includes around 330,000 clones, 90% detected once. Sequenced input: PBMCs or T cells enriched from blood (not recorded which). The receptors come from a man between 60 and 75 years old who had recovered from COVID-19. Each CDR3 is given with its conserved first and last residue. D genes are given only for firm matches. The size of a clone is reported for some rows only, either as once, few or many, or as a class for expanded clones.

size | J | V | D | DNA | CDR3
. | TRBJ1-2 | TRBV7-8 | . | TGTGCCAGCAGCTTAGTAGTGGGGGGACGGTATGGCTACACCTTC | CASSLVVGGRYGYTF
. | TRBJ2-1 | TRBV7-6 | TRBD1 | TGTGCCAGCAGCTCCGGGACAGGGGCGCTCGATGAGCAGTTCTTC | CASSSGTGALDEQFF
. | TRBJ1-1 | TRBV7-2 | . | TGTGCCAGCAGCTTAGCACCGAGAACTGAAGCTTTCTTT | CASSLAPRTEAFF
once | TRBJ1-5 | TRBV30 | . | TGTGCCTGGAGTGTACCGGGCAGGGTTGATCAGCCCCAGCATTTT | CAWSVPGRVDQPQHF
. | TRBJ2-7 | TRBV11-2 | TRBD1 | TGTGCCAGCAGCCCTAGACCAGGACAGGATTACGAGCAGTACTTC | CASSPRPGQDYEQYF
once | TRBJ1-4 | TRBV7-2 | TRBD1 | TGTGCCAGCAGCTTATTTTTTTTGGACAGGGGAAGCGAAAAACTGTTTTTT | CASSLFFLDRGSEKLFF
. | TRBJ2-5 | TRBV19 | TRBD2 | TGTGCCAGTAGTACCCTGGGACTAGCGGGAGGGCCCAATCAAGAGACCCAGTACTTC | CASSTLGLAGGPNQETQYF
once | TRBJ1-5 | TRBV2 | . | TGTGCCAGCAGTCCCCGGGAGAATCAGCCCCAGCATTTT | CASSPRENQPQHF
. | TRBJ1-5 | TRBV7-8 | . | TGTGCCAGCAGCTTATACAGTTCACCCAATCAGCCCCAGCATTTT | CASSLYSSPNQPQHF
. | TRBJ2-1 | TRBV5-1 | . | TGCGCCAGCAGCTTGGAAGGCCTCGGGGGCTACAATGAGCAGTTCTTC | CASSLEGLGGYNEQFF
once | TRBJ2-1 | TRBV27 | TRBD2 | TGTGCCAGCAGTTTATTAGCGGGAGGGCTGAATGAGCAGTTCTTC | CASSLLAGGLNEQFF
. | TRBJ1-2 | TRBV27 | TRBD1 | TGTGCCAGCAGTGCCCCGGGACAGGGAAAATATGGCTACACCTTC | CASSAPGQGKYGYTF
. | TRBJ2-1 | TRBV27 | . | TGTGCCAGCAGTTTATCGGAGGTCACTGAGCAGTTCTTC | CASSLSEVTEQFF
. | TRBJ2-1 | TRBV3-1/TRBV3-2 | TRBD2 | TGTGCCAGCAGCAGAGCTAGCGGGGGTATAGTCTTC | CASSRASGGIVF
. | TRBJ1-2 | TRBV2 | . | TGTGCCAGCAGAACGACAGGCTATGGCTACACCTTC | CASRTTGYGYTF
. | TRBJ1-4 | TRBV18 | . | TGTGCCAGCTCACCGGTTCGGCAGGCGGGAACTAATGAAAAACTGTTTTTT | CASSPVRQAGTNEKLFF
few | TRBJ2-7 | TRBV4-1 | . | TGCGCCAGCAGCCATGGCCAGGGGGGACTCAGCTCCTACGAGCAGTACTTC | CASSHGQGGLSSYEQYF
. | TRBJ2-1 | TRBV12-3/TRBV12-4 | . | TGTGCCAGCAGTAGGGGCTACAATGAGCAGTTCTTC | CASSRGYNEQFF
. | TRBJ2-1 | TRBV29-1 | TRBD2 | TGCAGCGCCTCCGGGACTACCTACAATGAGCAGTTCTTC | CSASGTTYNEQFF
. | TRBJ1-1 | TRBV19 | TRBD1 | TGTGCCAGTAGTATAGTACAGGGGTCTGAAGCTTTCTTT | CASSIVQGSEAFF
. | TRBJ2-1 | TRBV29-1 | TRBD2 | TGCAGCGTTGAGGGCGGGGGATTCAATGAGCAGTTCTTC | CSVEGGGFNEQFF
. | TRBJ1-2 | TRBV6-6 | . | TGTGCCAGCAGGGACTGGAACAAGGAGGACTACACCTTC | CASRDWNKEDYTF
. | TRBJ2-3 | TRBV27 | TRBD1 | TGTGCCACCAGTACGCCCTCCGTCGTGTCCCGGACAGGGGATACTAGCACAGATATGCAGTATTTT | CATSTPSVVSRTGDTSTDMQYF
. | TRBJ1-1 | TRBV3-1/TRBV3-2 | TRBD1 | TGTGCCAGCAGCCAAGGGACAGGGCCTACTGAAGCTTTCTTT | CASSQGTGPTEAFF
few | TRBJ1-3 | TRBV4-2 | . | TGTGCCAGCAGCCCCTCGGAGAGCTCTGGAAACACCATATATTTT | CASSPSESSGNTIYF
. | TRBJ2-7 | TRBV6-2/TRBV6-3 | . | TGTGCCAGCAGTTACCCCTCTGCGGGACTGAACTACGAGCAGTACTTC | CASSYPSAGLNYEQYF
. | TRBJ2-6 | TRBV7-2 | . | TGTGCCAGCAGCTTAGTCCCACTACAGGTTCGAGGGGCCAACGTCCTGACTTTC | CASSLVPLQVRGANVLTF
. | TRBJ1-6 | TRBV12-5 | . | TGTGCTAGTGCCCATACCGCGACAGTGTCCCTCCACTTT | CASAHTATVSLHF
. | TRBJ2-1 | TRBV7-2 | . | TGTGCCAGCAGCTTAGCGGGGAGGACCCTACGATACAATGAGCAGTTCTTC | CASSLAGRTLRYNEQFF
. | TRBJ2-5 | TRBV5-1 | TRBD2 | TGCGCCAGCAGAAATTCCGGGACTAGCCGGGAGACCCAGTACTTC | CASRNSGTSRETQYF
. | TRBJ1-4 | TRBV7-9 | . | TGTGCCAGCAGCTTAGATTGGCAGATCGGGACTAATGAAAAACTGTTTTTT | CASSLDWQIGTNEKLFF
. | TRBJ2-3 | TRBV9 | TRBD2 | TGTGCCAGCAGCGTAGGTACGGGGGGGCCTAAAGATACGCAGTATTTT | CASSVGTGGPKDTQYF
. | TRBJ1-1 | TRBV7-9 | . | TGTGCCAGCAGCTTAGGGCAGATCGAAGCTTTCTTT | CASSLGQIEAFF
. | TRBJ1-1 | TRBV19 | . | TGTGCCAGTGGCCGGACAGTGAACACTGAAGCTTTCTTT | CASGRTVNTEAFF
. | TRBJ1-1 | TRBV11-2 | TRBD1 | TGTGCCAGCAGCTTAAGGACAGGGATAGTGGATACTGAAGCTTTCTTT | CASSLRTGIVDTEAFF
once | TRBJ2-7 | TRBV9 | TRBD1 | TGTGCCAGCAGCCTTAGGGGACAGGGGGACTACGAGCAGTACTTC | CASSLRGQGDYEQYF
. | TRBJ2-5 | TRBV3-1/TRBV3-2 | . | TGTGCCAGCAGCCTCGGACTGCCTCAAGAGACCCAGTACTTC | CASSLGLPQETQYF
. | TRBJ2-5 | TRBV5-1 | TRBD2 | TGCGCCAGCAGCTTGCTTCGCACCCAGGGACTAGGTCAAGAGATCCAGTACTTC | CASSLLRTQGLGQEIQYF
. | TRBJ2-7 | TRBV10-3 | TRBD2 | TGTGCCATCAGTGCGGGGGGGCTGGATGCCTACGAGCAGTACTTC | CAISAGGLDAYEQYF
. | TRBJ1-5 | TRBV6-1 | . | TGTGCCAGCAGTGAATTTCTAAATCAGCCCCAGCATTTT | CASSEFLNQPQHF
few | TRBJ1-6 | TRBV27 | . | TGTGCCAGCAGTTTATCAGGGGTAATTTCACCCCTCCACTTT | CASSLSGVISPLHF
. | TRBJ2-2 | TRBV12-3/TRBV12-4 | . | TGTGCCAGCAGTTCGACAGTCCCCGGGGAGCTGTTTTTT | CASSSTVPGELFF
. | TRBJ1-1 | TRBV29-1 | TRBD1 | TGCAGCGTTGATAGACAGGGTTTCTACACTGAAGCTTTCTTT | CSVDRQGFYTEAFF
. | TRBJ2-1 | TRBV5-1 | TRBD1 | TGCGCCAGCAGGACGGACAGGGGCGACTACAATGAGCAGTTCTTC | CASRTDRGDYNEQFF
. | TRBJ2-2 | TRBV6-4 | TRBD2 | TGTGCCAGCCGAGCTCTAGCGGGAGGGCCGGGAACCGGGGAGCTGTTTTTT | CASRALAGGPGTGELFF
. | TRBJ2-7 | TRBV4-1 | . | TGCGCCAGCAGCCACCCCAACTACGAGCAGTACTTC | CASSHPNYEQYF
. | TRBJ1-2 | TRBV7-2 | . | TGTGCCAGCAGCTTAGCCGTCGGCGGTCTTTGGGGCGGCTACACCTTC | CASSLAVGGLWGGYTF
once | TRBJ2-5 | TRBV29-1 | . | TGCAGCGTTCCGGCGGGGGCGGGTTGGCAAGAGACCCAGTACTTC | CSVPAGAGWQETQYF
once | TRBJ1-5 | TRBV4-1 | . | TGCGCCAGCAGCCCTATTCCGGCAGGACCCCAGCATTTT | CASSPIPAGPQHF
. | TRBJ1-2 | TRBV11-1 | TRBD1 | TGTGCCAGCAGCGCGACCGGGACAGCCTATGGCTACACCTTC | CASSATGTAYGYTF
. | TRBJ1-1 | TRBV13 | . | TGTGCCAGCAGCTTAGGCCGACGGGTACGAGGAACTGAAGCTTTCTTT | CASSLGRRVRGTEAFF
. | TRBJ1-4 | TRBV20-1 | . | TGCAGTGCTCGCCGGGAGCAAAAACTGTTTTTT | CSARREQKLFF
. | TRBJ2-7 | TRBV20-1 | TRBD2 | TGCAGTGCTAGTACTAGCGGGGCCCTCGAGCAGTACTTC | CSASTSGALEQYF
. | TRBJ1-5 | TRBV12-3/TRBV12-4 | . | TGTGCCAGCAGACTAGGCGGTCAGCCCCAGCATTTT | CASRLGGQPQHF
. | TRBJ2-7 | TRBV27 | . | TGTGCCAGCCGGTACAGGGCCGGGACCAACTCCTACGAGCAGTACTTC | CASRYRAGTNSYEQYF
. | TRBJ1-5 | TRBV27 | . | TGTGCCAGCAGTTTATCGGTCACGGGTCAGCCCCAGCATTTT | CASSLSVTGQPQHF
. | TRBJ2-3 | TRBV24-1 | TRBD2 | TGTGCCACCAGTGACCCTAGCGGGGGATCAGATACGCAGTATTTT | CATSDPSGGSDTQYF
. | TRBJ2-7 | TRBV12-3/TRBV12-4 | . | TGTGCCAGCAGTTTCGTCCGCTCCTACGAGCAGTACTTC | CASSFVRSYEQYF
. | TRBJ1-6 | TRBV4-1 | TRBD1 | TGCGCCAGCAGCCAAACCGGGACAGGGTCGAATTCACCCCTCCACTTT | CASSQTGTGSNSPLHF
few | TRBJ2-3 | TRBV27 | . | TGTGCCAGCAGCCGAAGGTCAGGGGTGGGAGATACGCAGTATTTT | CASSRRSGVGDTQYF